This TCR beta chain was sequenced during a study of regulatory T cells in long-lasting Graves disease. Trimming took 6 bases from V and 4 from J; bases not matched to a gene: 6. The CDR3 sequence is 13 residues long. Germline-derived CDR1 and CDR2 are MDHEN and SYDVKM. This clonotype was counted many times. In building TCR beta libraries, iRepertoire HTBI primers were used together with Arm-PCR of CDR3 regions. Per the authors' pipeline: Across all samples, approximately 68 TRBV segments and 15 or so TRBJ segments were identified. TCRdb ran MiXCR on the multiplex PCR reads and lists one entry per CDR3 protein. TCRdb's processing, not the authors' own work, is the source of the V and J calls. The table shows about 440,000 distinct CDR3 sequences, with around 17% occurring only once. Regarding time point: newly diagnosed GD, antithyroid drugs for less than 3 months. Generation of the TCR library employed RNA extracted from PBMCs.

This sample also belongs to another study, concerning T cells in Graves' hyperthyroidism and ophthalmopathy.

V is TRBV28 and J is TRBJ2-7, with 7 bases matching TRBD1. This TCR derives from a woman aged 18-29 years with Graves disease. Material: peripheral blood mononuclear cells (PBMCs), obtained at new diagnosis, from a patient treated with antithyroid drugs. CDR3 protein: CASRPGQPYEQYF. The CDR3 bases are TGTGCCAGCAGGCCGGGACAGCCTTACGAGCAGTACTTC. Complete variable domain (other parts from reference TRBV28 and TRBJ2-7): DVKVTQSSRYLVKRTGEKVFLECVQDMDHENMFWYRQDPGLGLRLIYFSYDVKMKEKGDIPEGYSVSREKKERFSLILESASTNQTSMYLCASRPGQPYEQYFGPGTRLTVT.